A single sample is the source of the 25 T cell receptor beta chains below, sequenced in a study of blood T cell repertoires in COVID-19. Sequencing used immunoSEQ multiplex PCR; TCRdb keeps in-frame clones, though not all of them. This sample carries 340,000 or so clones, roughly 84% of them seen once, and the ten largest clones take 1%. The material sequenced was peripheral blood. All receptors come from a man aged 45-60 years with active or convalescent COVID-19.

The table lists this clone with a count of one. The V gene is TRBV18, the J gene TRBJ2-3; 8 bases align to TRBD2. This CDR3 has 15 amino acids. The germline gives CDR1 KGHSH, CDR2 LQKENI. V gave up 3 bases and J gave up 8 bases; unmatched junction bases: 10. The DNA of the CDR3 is TGTGCCAGCTCACCGGCCGGGACTAGGATCGGTACGCAGTATTTT. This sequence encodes CASSPAGTRIGTQYF.

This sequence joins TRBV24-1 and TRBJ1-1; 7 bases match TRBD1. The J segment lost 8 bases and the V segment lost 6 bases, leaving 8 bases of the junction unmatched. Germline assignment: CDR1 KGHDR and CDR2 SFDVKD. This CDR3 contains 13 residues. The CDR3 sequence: CATSNQTGTEAFF. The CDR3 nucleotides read TGTGCCACCAGTAATCAGACAGGGACGGAAGCTTTCTTT.

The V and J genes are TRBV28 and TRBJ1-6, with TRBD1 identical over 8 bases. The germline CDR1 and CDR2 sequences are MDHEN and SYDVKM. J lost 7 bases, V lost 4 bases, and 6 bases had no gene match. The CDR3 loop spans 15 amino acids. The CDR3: CASSYMDRDNSPLHF. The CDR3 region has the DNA TGTGCCAGCAGTTACATGGACAGGGACAATTCACCCCTCCACTTT.

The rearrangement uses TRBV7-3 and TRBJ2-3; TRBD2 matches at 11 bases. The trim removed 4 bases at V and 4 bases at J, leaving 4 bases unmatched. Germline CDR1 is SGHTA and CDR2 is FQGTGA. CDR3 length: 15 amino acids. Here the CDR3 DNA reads TGTGCCAGCAGCTCGAGACTAGCGGGGCCAGATACGCAGTATTTT. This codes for CASSSRLAGPDTQYF.

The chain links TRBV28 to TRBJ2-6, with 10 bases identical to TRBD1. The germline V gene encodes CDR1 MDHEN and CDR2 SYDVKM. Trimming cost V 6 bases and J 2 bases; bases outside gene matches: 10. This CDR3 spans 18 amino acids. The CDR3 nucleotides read TGTGCCAGCAGACCGCGACAGGGGGCCGGGCCTGGGGCCAACGTCCTGACTTTC. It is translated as CASRPRQGAGPGANVLTF. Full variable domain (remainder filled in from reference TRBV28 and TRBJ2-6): DVKVTQSSRYLVKRTGEKVFLECVQDMDHENMFWYRQDPGLGLRLIYFSYDVKMKEKGDIPEGYSVSREKKERFSLILESASTNQTSMYLCASRPRQGAGPGANVLTFGAGSRLTVL.

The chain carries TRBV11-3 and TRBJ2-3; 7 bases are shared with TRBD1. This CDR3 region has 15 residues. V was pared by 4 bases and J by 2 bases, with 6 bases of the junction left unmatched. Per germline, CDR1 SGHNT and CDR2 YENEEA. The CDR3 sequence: CASSSRQGSTDTQYF. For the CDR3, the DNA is TGTGCCAGCAGCTCGCGACAGGGATCCACAGATACGCAGTATTTT.

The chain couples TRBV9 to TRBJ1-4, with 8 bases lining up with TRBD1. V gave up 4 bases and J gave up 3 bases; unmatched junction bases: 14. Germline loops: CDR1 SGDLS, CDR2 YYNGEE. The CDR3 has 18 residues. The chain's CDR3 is CASSLGAGGGIANEKLFF. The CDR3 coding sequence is TGTGCCAGCAGCCTTGGCGCAGGGGGCGGGATAGCTAATGAAAAACTGTTTTTT.

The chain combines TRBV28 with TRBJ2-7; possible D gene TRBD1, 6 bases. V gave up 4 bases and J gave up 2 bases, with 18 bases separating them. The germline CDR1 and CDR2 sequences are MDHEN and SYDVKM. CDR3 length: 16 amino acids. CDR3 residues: CASSSTGTPAPYEQYF. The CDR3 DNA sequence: TGTGCCAGCAGTTCGACCGGGACACCGGCTCCCTACGAGCAGTACTTC.

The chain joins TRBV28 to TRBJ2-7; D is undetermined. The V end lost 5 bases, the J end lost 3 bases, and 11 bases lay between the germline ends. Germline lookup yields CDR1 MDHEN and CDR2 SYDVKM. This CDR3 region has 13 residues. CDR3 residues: CASSRLEGYEQYF. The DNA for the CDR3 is TGTGCCAGCAGTCGGCTAGAAGGCTACGAGCAGTACTTC.

DNA of the CDR3: TGTGCCAGCAGCTCCCCGGGACAGGGGGACTACGAGCAGTACTTC. It codes for CASSSPGQGDYEQYF. V usage is TRBV11-2 and J usage is TRBJ2-7; 11 positions agree with TRBD1. CDR1 SGHAT and CDR2 FQNNGV come from the germline V gene. The junction had 5 bases not matched to a gene; V was cut back by 4 bases and J by 3 bases. The CDR3 covers 15 residues.

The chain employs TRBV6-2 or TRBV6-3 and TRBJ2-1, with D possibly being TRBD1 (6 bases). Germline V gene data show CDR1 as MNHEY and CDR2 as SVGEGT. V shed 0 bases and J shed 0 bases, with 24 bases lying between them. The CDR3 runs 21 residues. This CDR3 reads CASSYSPRGLLGQLSYNEQFF. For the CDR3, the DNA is TGTGCCAGCAGTTACTCCCCCAGGGGTTTACTAGGACAGCTCTCCTACAATGAGCAGTTCTTC.

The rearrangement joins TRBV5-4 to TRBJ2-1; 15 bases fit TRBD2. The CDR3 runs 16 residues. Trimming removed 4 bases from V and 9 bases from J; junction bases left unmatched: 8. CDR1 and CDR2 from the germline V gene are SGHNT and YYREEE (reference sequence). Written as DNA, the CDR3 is TGTGCCAGCAGCCTTGGACTAGCGGGAGGGCCACTTGAGCAGTTCTTC. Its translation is CASSLGLAGGPLEQFF.

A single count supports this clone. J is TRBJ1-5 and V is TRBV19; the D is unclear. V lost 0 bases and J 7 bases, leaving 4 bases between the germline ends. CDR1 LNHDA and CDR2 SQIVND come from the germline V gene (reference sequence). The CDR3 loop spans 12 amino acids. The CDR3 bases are TGTGCCAGTAGTATAGATCTACAGCCCCAGCATTTT. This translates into CASSIDLQPQHF.

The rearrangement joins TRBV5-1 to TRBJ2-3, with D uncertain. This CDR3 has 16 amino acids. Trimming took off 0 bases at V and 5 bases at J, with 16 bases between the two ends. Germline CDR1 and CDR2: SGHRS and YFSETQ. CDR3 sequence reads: CASSLVADSPVDTQYF. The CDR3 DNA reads TGCGCCAGCAGCTTGGTGGCGGATAGCCCCGTAGATACGCAGTATTTT.

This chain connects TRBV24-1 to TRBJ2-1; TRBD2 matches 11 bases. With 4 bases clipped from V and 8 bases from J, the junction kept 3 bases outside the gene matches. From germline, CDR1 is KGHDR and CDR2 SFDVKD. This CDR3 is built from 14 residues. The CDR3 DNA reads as TGTGCCACCAGTGACCTAGCGGGAGGCCATGAGCAGTTCTTC. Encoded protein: CATSDLAGGHEQFF.

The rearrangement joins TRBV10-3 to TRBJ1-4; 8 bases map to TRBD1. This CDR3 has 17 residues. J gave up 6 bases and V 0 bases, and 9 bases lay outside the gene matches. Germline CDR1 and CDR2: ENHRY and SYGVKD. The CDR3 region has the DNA TGTGCCATCAGTGAGTCGGAAACAGGGGGGCTTCATGAAAAACTGTTTTTT. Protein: CAISESETGGLHEKLFF.

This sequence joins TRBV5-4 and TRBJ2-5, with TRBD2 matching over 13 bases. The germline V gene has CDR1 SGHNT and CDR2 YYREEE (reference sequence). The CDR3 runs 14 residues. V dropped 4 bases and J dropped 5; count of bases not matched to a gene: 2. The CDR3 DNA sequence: TGTGCCAGCAGCACGACTAGCGGGGGGGAGACCCAGTACTTC. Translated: CASSTTSGGETQYF.

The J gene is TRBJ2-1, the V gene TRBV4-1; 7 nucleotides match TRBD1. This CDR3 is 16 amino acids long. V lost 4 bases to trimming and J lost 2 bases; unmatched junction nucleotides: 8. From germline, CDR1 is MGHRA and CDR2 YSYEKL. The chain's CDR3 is CASSPETGTTYNEQFF. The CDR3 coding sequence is TGCGCCAGCAGCCCAGAGACAGGGACCACCTACAATGAGCAGTTCTTC.

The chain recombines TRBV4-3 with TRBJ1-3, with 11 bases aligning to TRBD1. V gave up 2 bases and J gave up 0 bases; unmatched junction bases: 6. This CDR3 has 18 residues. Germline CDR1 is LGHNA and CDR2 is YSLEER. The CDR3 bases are TGCGCCAGCAGCCAAAATGGACAGGGGGCGGCCTCTGGAAACACCATATATTTT. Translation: CASSQNGQGAASGNTIYF.

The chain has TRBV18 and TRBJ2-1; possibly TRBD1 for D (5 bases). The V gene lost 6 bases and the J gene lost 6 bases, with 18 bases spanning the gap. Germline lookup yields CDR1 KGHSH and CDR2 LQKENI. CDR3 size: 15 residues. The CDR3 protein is CASSEQAAELNEQFF. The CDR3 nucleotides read TGTGCCAGCTCGGAACAGGCGGCCGAACTCAATGAGCAGTTCTTC.

The CDR3 here is CASSLDRGGPRETQYF. DNA for the CDR3: TGCGCCAGCAGCTTGGATCGGGGAGGGCCGAGGGAGACCCAGTACTTC. The rearrangement links TRBV5-1 to TRBJ2-5; 7 nucleotides agree with TRBD2. The trim removed 0 bases at V and 5 bases at J, leaving 10 bases unmatched. This CDR3 is built from 16 residues. Germline V gene sequence: CDR1 SGHRS, CDR2 YFSETQ.

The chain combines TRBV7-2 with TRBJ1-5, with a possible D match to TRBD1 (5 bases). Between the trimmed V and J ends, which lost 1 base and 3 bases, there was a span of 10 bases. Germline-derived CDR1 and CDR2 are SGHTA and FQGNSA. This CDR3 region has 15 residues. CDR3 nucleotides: TGTGCCAGCAGCTTAGGCGGGGGACTCAATCAGCCCCAGCATTTT. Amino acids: CASSLGGGLNQPQHF.

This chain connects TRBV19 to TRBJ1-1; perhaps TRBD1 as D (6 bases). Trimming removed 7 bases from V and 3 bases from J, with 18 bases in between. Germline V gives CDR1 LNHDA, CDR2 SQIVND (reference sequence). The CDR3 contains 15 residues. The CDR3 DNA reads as TGTGCCAGTACCGGAGAGAGGGGGATCGACACTGAAGCTTTCTTT. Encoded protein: CASTGERGIDTEAFF.

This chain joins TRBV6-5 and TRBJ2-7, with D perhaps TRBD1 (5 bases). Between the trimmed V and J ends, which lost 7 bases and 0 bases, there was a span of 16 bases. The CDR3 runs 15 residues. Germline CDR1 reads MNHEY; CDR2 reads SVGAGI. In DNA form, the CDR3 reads TGTGCCAGCATGAGGACATTCGAAAGCTCCTACGAGCAGTACTTC. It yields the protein CASMRTFESSYEQYF.

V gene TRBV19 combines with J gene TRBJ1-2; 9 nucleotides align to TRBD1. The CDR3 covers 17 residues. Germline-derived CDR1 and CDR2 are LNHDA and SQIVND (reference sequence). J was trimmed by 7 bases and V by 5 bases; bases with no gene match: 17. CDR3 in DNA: TGTGCCAGTAGTCCACAGGGGGCGCCTTTGGAACCCTTTGGCTACACCTTC. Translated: CASSPQGAPLEPFGYTF.